The TCR beta chain described here comes from a study of siplizumab effects on memory and regulatory T cells (dated by TCRdb to the late 2010s). Regarding the complete study: The study looked at the effect of siplizumab, an anti-CD2 antibody, on alloreactive T-cell subsets in allogeneic mixed lymphocyte reactions made from human PBMCs. The research as a whole found: Siplizumab significantly reduced the cumulative frequency of alloreactive sequences traceable to unstimulated CD4+ memory T cells. Among mappable alloreactive CD4+ clones, the Treg-derived fraction averaged around 63% with siplizumab versus about 27% in control reactions. Unstimulated naive T cells appeared to be more diverse than memory T cells, and naive cells seemed to make a substantial contribution to the alloresponse. Sequences below about 10^-5 frequency were poorly captured, so only a minor fraction of alloreactive clones could be mapped to unstimulated subsets. About 80-97% of proliferating CD4+ or CD8+ clones could not be given a naive or memory phenotype. Whether proliferating Tregs from siplizumab cultures were suppressive was not functionally confirmed.

The CDR3, cysteine through phenylalanine, is 16 amino acids long. CDR3 DNA is the only sequence kept; it has 48 bases, read in frame from the first base. Deletion took 11 bases off V and 5 bases off J, with a span of 28 bases between the germline ends. The germline V gene provides CDR1 ENHRY and CDR2 SYGVKD. The method behind the library was the immunoSEQ multiplex PCR assay. The deep sequencing platform assayed about 10^5 TCR templates per sample. Genomic DNA extracted from sorted T cells was used for TCRbeta CDR3 sequencing. As for the authors' bioinformatics: The R programming language was used for clonal analysis of TCRbeta CDR3 data. Comparing unstimulated samples against CFSE-low samples taken after the reaction was how alloreactive CD4+ and CD8+ clones were defined. Regulatory or non-regulatory origin of alloreactive CD4+ clones was assigned by matching sequences to the sorted unstimulated Treg and non-Treg repertoires. TCRdb stores this immuneACCESS table with in-frame sequences only. Part of the clones is absent; in the studies checked, under half of the shortfall reflects unresolved V genes, and no reason is known for the rest. The DNA was the basis for D and trimming; V, J and clone size are from that table. The sample table records 90,000 to 120,000 clones; 90% to 95% of these occur just once. The ten largest account for approximately 0.61% of the sample.

Sorted unstimulated T cells, along with proliferating T cells recovered from mixed lymphocyte reactions, underwent TCRbeta CDR3 sequencing. Fresh whole blood from roughly ten HLA-typed healthy donors was used to isolate PBMCs. Unstimulated CD4+ regulatory T cells were FACS-sorted to map the origin of alloreactive clones. As to this clone: Its cognate antigen has yet to be identified. Nothing much larger sits one base from this clone, and base qualities are not available.

The specimen was Tregs sorted from blood. The sequence was collected from a human donor in good health. The rearranged chain carries TRBV10-3 and TRBJ2-7; the D gene is possibly TRBD2, with 5 bases matching. The nucleotide sequence reads TGTGCCGCCCATCCCGGGCCCTTTGCCGGGGTGCACGAGCAGTACTTC. This gives the protein CAAHPGPFAGVHEQYF.